This TCR beta chain was sequenced during a study of shared clonotypes between healthy human individuals (dated by TCRdb to 2018 to 2021). Regarding the research as a whole: Three men and two women, aged 18 to 49 years, made up the cohort. For each donor, CD4 naive and CD4 memory were each run on three plates, CD8 naive on two plates, and CD8 memory on one plate. To estimate repertoire size and how much clonotypes are shared between individuals, the study performed deep sequencing of blood TCR repertoires from roughly five healthy adults. Different laboratories and diverse techniques were used to prepare libraries and sequence TCR repertoires, to increase sequencing depth and limit assay-specific biases. Leukapheresis yielded between about 0.9 and 9 billion PBMCs per donor. What the research found in general, with its limitations: Sampling was restricted to blood, and TCR repertoires in tissue are likely to differ from TCR repertoires in blood. Naive subsets generally had larger estimated clonotype richness than memory subsets did. Sharing across a few donors was observed for around 5% of naive CD4, over 3% of naive CD8, 2% to 2.5% of memory CD4, and roughly 0.4% of memory CD8 clonotypes. Compared with non-shared clonotypes, clonotypes shared by all four sorted-subset donors had higher generation probabilities. Based on pairwise subsampling, the degree of clonotype sharing among donors was expected to be affected by sequencing depth. The genetic and exposure-history diversity represented was limited by the small number of donors. Rarefaction of sorted-subset datasets indicated incomplete sequencing despite the large sequencing depth.

CD8 naive samples consisted of CD45RO-negative cells that were positively selected for CCR7, yielding a CD45RA+CCR7+ population without TemRA cells. The donors were healthy, HIV-negative adults with no recently reported acute infections or vaccinations. Only Caucasian adults living in Nashville, Tennessee, USA were represented among the donors. After blood collection by leukapheresis, PBMCs were isolated using Ficoll-Histopaque density gradient centrifugation and then cryopreserved in the vapor phase of liquid nitrogen. Analytical flow cytometry was used to check the purity and quantity of each magnetically sorted T cell population. Each sorted fraction had its genomic DNA isolated and then quantified by UV absorbance on a Nanodrop 2000c. TCR CDR3 regions were amplified from genomic DNA by multiplex PCR using the deep immunoSEQ assay. Genomic DNA extracted from each cell subset was distributed evenly over all wells of several immunoSEQ 96-well plates, and each plate served as one replicate. For sorted subsets, about 210 ng of genomic DNA, equivalent to roughly 33,000 T cell genomes, went into each replicate PCR. Purified libraries were quantified with a Qubit 3.0 fluorometer, sized on a Bioanalyzer 2100, and re-quantified with the KAPA Library Quantification kit. Every immunoSEQ 96-well plate was sequenced on a separate single-read 150-cycle Illumina NextSeq 550 flow cell. The authors' pipeline ran thus. The immunoSEQ output contained only junctional sequences without quality scores, so filtering could not match that applied to full-length reads. To assign V/J genes and CDR3, sequences were annotated against IMGT germline references using PyIR, a Python wrapper for IgBLAST v1.9. Reads with weak V/J assignments (E-value above 1e-6), missing CDR3, stop codons, out-of-frame junctions, or ambiguous translated residues were removed. A V3J clonotype was defined by an identical inferred V gene, J gene, and CDR3 amino acid sequence. To compute the percentage overlap between repertoires, the number of shared unique clonotypes was divided by the size of the smaller repertoire. Repertoire richness was assessed with RTK rarefaction, the Chao1 estimator, and Recon v2.1 estimates of unobserved clonotypes. Generation probabilities for all TCRbeta clonotypes obtained by the gDNA method from a few donors were computed using OLGA. TCRdb's version of the immuneACCESS table is confined to in-frame rearrangements and falls short of the full clone set. An unresolved V gene accounts for under half of the shortfall where checked; the remainder is of unknown origin. That table furnishes V, J and clone size, whereas the DNA furnished D and trimming. This sample comprises 500,000 to 700,000 clones, 85% to 95% of them detected only once. The top ten clones comprise about 0.11% of the sample.

Concerning this clone itself: Its antigen has not been determined. The sample holds no much larger clone one base away, and base qualities are not on file.

The sequenced sample was naive CD8+ T cells sorted from blood. Read against the paper, the sample's cell subset or site label means: CD45RA+CCR7+. This clonotype was sampled from a woman aged 25 to 39 in good health.

The CDR3 sequence is CASSQGHSSYEQYF. The nucleotide sequence is given as TGTGCCAGCAGTCAGGGACACAGCTCCTACGAGCAGTACTTC. The chain was built from TRBV28 and TRBJ2-7, with TRBD1 perhaps the D gene, on 6 matching bases. V is shortened by 5 bases, J by 0 bases, and the region joining them spans 11 bases. CDR1 MDHEN and CDR2 SYDVKM are derived from the germline V gene. From its cysteine to its phenylalanine, the CDR3 spans 14 amino acids. Here the CDR3 DNA is all that survives: 42 bases in frame from base 1.